This TCR beta chain was identified during a study of a mutant IDH1 vaccine in newly diagnosed glioma. Whole-study context: Patients were started on vaccination 4-6 weeks after radiotherapy alone, or with temozolomide cycles. Pretreatment consisted of radiotherapy, temozolomide, or both, with most receiving both. V12 occurred at week 35 and V13 at week 47. Findings of the study overall: The authors found pseudoprogression apparently unrelated to changes in top peripheral T cell clonotypes.

This sample's time point: week 35, safety follow-up. The investigators gave 300 ug of mutant IDH1 20-mer peptide in each vaccine dose, together with topical imiquimod. Germline assignment: CDR1 LGHNA and CDR2 YNFKEQ. V was cut by 3 bases and J by 2 bases, with 25 bases left in between. The CDR3 sequence is 19 residues long. The repertoire was sequenced with immunoSEQ multiplex PCR; TCRdb's copy has only in-frame clones and lacks some. The data contain about 32,000 clones, 79% of them singletons. Turning to this clone: What it recognizes is unknown. Other DNA sequences from this sample encode an identical CDR3 as well.

This TCR derives from a woman in her twenties or thirties with glioma. Some clones in this sample may be carry-over from other donors' samples. The V gene is TRBV4-2, the J gene TRBJ1-1, with a possible D match to TRBD1 (5 bases). The sequencing used PBMCs, collected from a glioma patient whose treatment included an IDH1 peptide vaccine. The chain's CDR3 is CASSQDLPLLTVFNTEAFF. CDR3 DNA: TGTGCCAGCAGCCAGGATCTTCCCCTGTTGACAGTATTCAACACTGAAGCTTTCTTT.